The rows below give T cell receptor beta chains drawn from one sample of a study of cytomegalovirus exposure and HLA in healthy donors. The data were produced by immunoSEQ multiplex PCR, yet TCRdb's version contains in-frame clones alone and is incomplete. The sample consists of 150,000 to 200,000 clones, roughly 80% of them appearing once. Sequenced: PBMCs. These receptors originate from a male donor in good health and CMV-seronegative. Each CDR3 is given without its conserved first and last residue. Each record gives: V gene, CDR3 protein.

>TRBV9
ASSVGRELDLVYEQY
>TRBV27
ASSLLGTGLETQY
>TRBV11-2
ASSTWQGAVEQY
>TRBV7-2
ASSPGQGYSEAF
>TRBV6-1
ASSLATSSYNEQF
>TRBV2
ASRREASTEAF
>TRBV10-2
ASSERASGEQY
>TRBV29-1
SVGPGTNEKLF
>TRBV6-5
ASRRSGGTDTQY
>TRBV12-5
ASGWDSSEQY
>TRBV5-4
ASSPGQGGYEQY
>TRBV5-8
ASSFRDRGDSPLH
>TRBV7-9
ASSLVVLGDTDTQY
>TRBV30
AWNQAGPGETQY
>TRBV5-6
ASSASRVSSNQPQH
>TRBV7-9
ASSAGTGTVFQPQH
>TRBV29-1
SVSGRSYTEAF
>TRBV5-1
ASSPPDSPYEQY
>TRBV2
ASSQVSSYNEQF
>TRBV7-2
ASSLDRGLEKLF
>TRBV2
ASLSYAGAYEQY
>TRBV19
ASSVGVIGGDHGYT
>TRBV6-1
ASSEEINSGKLF
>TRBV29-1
SVEVNQGASPSGANVLT
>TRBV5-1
ASSATTGEYTGELF
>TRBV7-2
ASSTRDEQF
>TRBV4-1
ASSRTAGGVETQY
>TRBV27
ASSPPGGSNTEAF
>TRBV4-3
ASRRQGGGYGYT
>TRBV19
ASSIIGAGGSGNTIY
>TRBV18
ASSPAPTYEQY
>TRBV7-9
ASSFGLSEQY
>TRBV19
ASSLGASGLQETQY
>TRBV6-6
ASSDPSGDLYGYT
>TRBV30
ASARDIKETQY
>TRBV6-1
ASSETDSYGQY
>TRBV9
ASSVQTGRDNYGYT
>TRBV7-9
ASSSMDSRGAF
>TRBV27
ASSGGSTDTQY
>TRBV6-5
ASSYLTGYEQF
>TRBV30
AWSSRGNTIY
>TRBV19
ASSMDGRGWNQPQH
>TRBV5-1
ASSFGTVNYEQY
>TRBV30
AWSGLTRKAGNTIY
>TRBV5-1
ASSLELAGGDTQY